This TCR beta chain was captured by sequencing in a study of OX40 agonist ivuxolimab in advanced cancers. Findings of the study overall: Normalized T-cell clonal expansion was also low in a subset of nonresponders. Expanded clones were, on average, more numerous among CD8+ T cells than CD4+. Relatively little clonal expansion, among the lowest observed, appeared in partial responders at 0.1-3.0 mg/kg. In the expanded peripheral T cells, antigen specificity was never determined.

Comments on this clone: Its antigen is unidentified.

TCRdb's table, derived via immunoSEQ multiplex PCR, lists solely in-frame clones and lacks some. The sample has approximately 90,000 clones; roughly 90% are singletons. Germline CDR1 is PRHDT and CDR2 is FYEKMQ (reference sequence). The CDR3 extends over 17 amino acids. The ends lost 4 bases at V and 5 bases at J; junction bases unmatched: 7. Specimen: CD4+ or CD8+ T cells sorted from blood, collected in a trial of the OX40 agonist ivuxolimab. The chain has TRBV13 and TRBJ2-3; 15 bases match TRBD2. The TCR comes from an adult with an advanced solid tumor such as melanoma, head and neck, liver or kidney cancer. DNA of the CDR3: TGTGCCAGCAGCTCGCGGACTAGCGGGGGGGCGAAAGATACGCAGTATTTT. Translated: CASSSRTSGGAKDTQYF.